This T cell receptor (beta chain) was sequenced during a study of cytomegalovirus exposure and HLA in healthy donors. Study in general: An earlier analysis identified some 110 million unique TCR beta sequences in 150 million to 200 million T cells. Notes on the study in general: One cluster of highly shared sequence variants probably arose as a sequencing artifact. A later examination showed that TCR association rates differed by HLA locus, with DRB1 most and HLA-C fewest. More clonal expansion characterized HLA-associated TCR beta chains than equally common others in a later analysis.

Looked up from germline, CDR1 is GTSNPN and CDR2 is SVGIG (reference sequence). This CDR3 region has 13 residues. The junction had 4 bases not matched to a gene; V was cut back by 4 bases and J by 4 bases. This clone was recorded only once. Its antigen is unidentified. The primer mix had 60 Vbeta and 13 Jbeta primers. The table came from immunoSEQ multiplex PCR; TCRdb's copy has only in-frame clones and leaves some out. This sample has about 130,000 clones; about 73% occur once, and the top ten carry around 2.1%. The gene calls are TRBV30 and TRBJ1-3, with 7 bases that match TRBD1. Sequenced input: PBMCs. The TCR comes from a woman between 40 and 55 years old in good health and CMV-seropositive. The CDR3 reads CAWTRDSGNTIYF. In nucleotides, the CDR3 is TGTGCCTGGACCCGGGACAGCGGAAACACCATATATTTT.